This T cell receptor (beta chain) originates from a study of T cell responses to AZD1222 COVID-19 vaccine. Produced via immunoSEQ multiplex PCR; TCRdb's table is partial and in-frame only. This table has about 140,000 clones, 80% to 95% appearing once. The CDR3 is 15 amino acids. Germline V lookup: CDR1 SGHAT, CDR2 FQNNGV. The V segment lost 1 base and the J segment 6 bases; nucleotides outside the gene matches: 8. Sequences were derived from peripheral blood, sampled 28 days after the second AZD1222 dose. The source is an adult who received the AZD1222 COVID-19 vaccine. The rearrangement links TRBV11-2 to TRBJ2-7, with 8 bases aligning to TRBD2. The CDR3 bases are TGTGCCAGCAGCTTAGCCCTCGGGGGGGTGGGCGAGCAGTACTTC. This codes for CASSLALGGVGEQYF.